This T cell receptor (beta chain) stems from a study of identifying expanded T cells in peripheral blood. Libraries were prepared by immunoSEQ multiplex PCR; TCRdb keeps only in-frame clonotypes and omits some of them. The sample carries just over 90,000 clones, around nine tenths recorded once. Trimming shortened V by 1 base and J by 1 base, and 5 bases separated the two germline ends. Germline CDR1 is SGHTA and CDR2 is FQGNSA. The CDR3 spans 14 residues. No infections or other immune events were documented during collection. The gene calls are TRBV7-2 and TRBJ1-3, with D uncertain. The TCR comes from a person aged 18 to 69 in good health. Sequenced: blood. The CDR3 bases are TGTGCCAGCAGCTTAGGTTTGTCTGGAAACACCATATATTTT. Encoded protein: CASSLGLSGNTIYF.